Sequencing of this TCR beta chain was carried out in a study of early T cells in non-severe SARS-CoV-2 infection. Whole-study context: Chains from this unsorted whole-blood bulk RNA could not be paired. Study results and limitations: Database matching using VDJdb favored anti-spike CD8 responses, with private and CD4 specificities left missing.

Individual cDNA molecules were tagged with unique molecular identifiers. TCRdb reanalysed the 5' RACE reads using MiXCR and keeps one entry per CDR3 protein. The data contain 70,000 to 95,000 distinct CDR3 sequences, roughly 13% of them singletons. Details on this clonotype: The antigen remains undetermined.

Trimming removed 4 bases from V and 3 bases from J; junction bases left unmatched: 7. Germline lookup yields CDR1 SGHDT and CDR2 YYEEEE. The CDR3 length is 15 residues. This clonotype was sampled from an adult who was a healthcare worker with PCR-confirmed SARS-CoV-2 infection or an uninfected control (not recorded which). Sequencing was performed on whole blood. The chain combines TRBV5-6 with TRBJ2-5, with 9 bases matching TRBD1. The CDR3 bases are TGTGCCAGCAGCCTTCCGGGACAGGGTAAAGAGACCCAGTACTTC. As protein: CASSLPGQGKETQYF.